This T cell receptor beta chain was profiled in a study of OX40 agonist ivuxolimab in advanced cancers. Concerning the study at large: Ivuxolimab was an agonistic, fully human IgG2 monoclonal antibody directed against OX40 (CD134), a costimulatory receptor. Intravenous ivuxolimab was administered to patients every 2 weeks at six dose levels: 0.01, 0.1, 0.3, 1.5, 3 and 10 mg/kg. Among the 50 to 55 dose-escalation patients, some 20 had hepatocellular carcinoma, around 15 melanoma, 9 renal cell carcinoma and 9 head and neck cancer. The dose-escalation cohort was roughly 80% male with a mean age of approximately 60 years, ranging from about 23 to 85. Prior anti-PD-1, anti-PD-L1 or anti-CTLA-4 therapy was permitted, and checkpoint inhibitors had been received by 30% to 40% of dose-escalation patients. Partial responses occurred in three dose-escalation patients: two with cutaneous melanoma and one with hepatocellular carcinoma. Peripheral TCRbeta sequencing was intended to test whether TCR sequence diversity was altered and clonal T-cell expansion was caused by ivuxolimab. The paper describes the monotherapy dose-escalation part (N = 52 patients) of the phase I trial of ivuxolimab. Study-level results and caveats: Which antigens the clonally expanded peripheral T cells were specific for was not determined. On average, CD8+ T cells showed more expanded clones than CD4+ T cells after ivuxolimab. At doses of 0.1 to 3.0 mg/kg, clonal expansion of both CD4+ and CD8+ T cells in blood was seen between baseline and week 6. Low levels of normalized T-cell clonal expansion were also seen in some nonresponding patients. In the 0.1-3.0 mg/kg groups, partial responders were among the patients with the lowest normalized peripheral clonal expansion, particularly in CD8+ T cells.

Patients with a history of autoimmune disease or receiving systemic immunosuppression were excluded from the trial. Peripheral blood for TCR sequencing was collected from all dose cohorts at baseline, on cycle 4 day 1, and on cycle 7 day 1. The samples were drawn from a first-in-human, open-label, multicenter phase I dose-escalation trial of ivuxolimab. Adults with locally advanced or metastatic melanoma, renal cell, hepatocellular, or head and neck squamous cell carcinoma were enrolled in the trial. Before TCR sequencing, CD4+ and CD8+ T cells were separately sorted from peripheral blood. To sequence the TCRbeta CDR3 region, genomic DNA was isolated from the sorted cells. TCRbeta CDR3 regions were sequenced using the immunoSEQ Assay. What TCRdb holds here is the immuneACCESS table cut down to in-frame rearrangements. Part of the clones is not present; checked against another copy, under half of the missing clones reflect an unresolved V gene, and the others are unexplained. The sample records more than 75,000 clones, approximately 89% of which are singletons. The ten biggest clones cover approximately 0.38% of the sample.

For CDR1 and CDR2, the germline V gene lists ENHRY and SYGVKD. Counted from cysteine to phenylalanine, this CDR3 has 14 amino acids. Only CDR3 DNA remains: 42 bases, in frame from the first base. V gives up 2 bases and J gives up 0 bases, and the segment between their germline ends measures 4 bases. Turning to this clone: Its antigen remains unidentified. The record has no base qualities; no much larger clone is one base away.

This receptor was identified in an adult with an advanced solid tumor such as melanoma, head and neck, liver or kidney cancer. The chain couples TRBV10-3 to TRBJ2-2; the D gene cannot be named for sure. The sequencing used CD4+ or CD8+ T cells sorted from blood, collected in a trial of the OX40 agonist ivuxolimab. The CDR3 region reads CAISEKANTGELFF. The nucleotides are TGTGCCATCAGTGAGAAGGCGAACACCGGGGAGCTGTTTTTT.